This T cell receptor (beta chain) was recorded in a study of T cell clones after liver transplantation. Study overall: Until 12-24 months post-transplant, subjects got standard immunosuppression and no induction. Points from the study as a whole: Post-transplant, graft-donor-reactive CD4 TCRbeta sequences in blood dropped significantly in most of the 8 subjects. In two subjects, few donor cells limited the measurable donor-reactive repertoire.

Clones were sequenced by immunoSEQ multiplex PCR, and TCRdb holds only the in-frame ones, with some missing. The data contain about 24,000 clones, around two thirds of them singletons. The J segment lost 0 bases and the V segment lost 4 bases, leaving 14 bases of the junction unmatched. The germline V gene encodes CDR1 MDHEN and CDR2 SYDVKM. CDR3 length: 19 residues. In this sample, this clone turned up once. The antigen remains undetermined. This receptor was obtained from a human donor who received a liver transplant. The J gene is TRBJ1-5, the V gene TRBV28, with 8 bases identical to TRBD1. The specimen was CD4+ T cells from blood, collected before liver transplant. The DNA for the CDR3 is TGTGCCAGCAGTTCCTTTGCCACAGGGGGTGGATATAGCAATCAGCCCCAGCATTTT. Protein sequence: CASSSFATGGGYSNQPQHF. The full variable domain, completed using reference TRBV28 and TRBJ1-5, is DVKVTQSSRYLVKRTGEKVFLECVQDMDHENMFWYRQDPGLGLRLIYFSYDVKMKEKGDIPEGYSVSREKKERFSLILESASTNQTSMYLCASSSFATGGGYSNQPQHFGDGTRLSIL.